This record covers a single T cell receptor beta chain. Its antigen is still unknown. Germline V lookup: CDR1 SGDLS, CDR2 YYNGEE. This CDR3 region has 15 residues. The germline V and J ends were trimmed by 0 bases and 1 base, with 11 bases remaining between them. The source of the sample is a study of vaccination effects on CD4 cells after COVID-19. Study-wide findings and caveats: Late after vaccination, infection- and vaccine-induced clones showed marked clonal contraction.

The data were produced by immunoSEQ multiplex PCR, yet TCRdb's version contains in-frame clones alone and is incomplete. The profile shows some 17,000 clones, 70% of them singletons. Ahead of sequencing, the ViraFEST assay grew antigen-specific CD4+ T cells using viral peptide pools. CD4+ T cells were isolated after around ten days of culture. Each participant was administered two doses of either the BNT162b2 or the mRNA-1273 vaccine. Previously uninfected by SARS-CoV-2, the vaccine recipients also showed negative nucleocapsid antibodies. After two million PBMC were placed in each well, they were cultured with 10 IU/ml IL-2 and approximately 9.7 ug/ml peptides. On days 3 and 7, fresh IL-2 medium replaced half the medium.

This receptor was taken from a human donor who received a COVID-19 vaccine. The rearrangement links TRBV9 to TRBJ2-7; weak D call: TRBD1 (5 bases). The material was CD4+ T cells from PBMCs cultured with SARS-CoV-2 spike peptides, obtained after COVID-19 vaccination. CDR3: CASSVGQGVSYEQYF. As DNA, the CDR3 is TGTGCCAGCAGCGTAGGGCAAGGGGTTTCCTACGAGCAGTACTTC.